Here is one T cell receptor (beta chain) with its context. Its antigen is not identified. PCR was performed using 60 Vbeta and 13 Jbeta primers. TCRdb's table, derived via immunoSEQ multiplex PCR, lists solely in-frame clones and lacks some. The top ten clones hold roughly 2% of a sample with over 85,000 clones, 76% of them seen once. V was clipped by 1 base and J by 5 bases, with 12 bases between them. Germline V lookup: CDR1 SGHNT, CDR2 YENEEA. The CDR3 has 14 residues. This specimen comes from a study of cytomegalovirus exposure and HLA in healthy donors. Study overall: Ancestry clustering placed around 80% of approximately 370 genotyped donors in the Caucasian-associated cluster.

Whole-study results and caveats: Most observed TCR sequences were rare, whereas some public TCRs were detected in many donors. Later on, a genetic analysis was performed. It linked a missense variant in DCLRE1C with V- and J-gene trimming of TCR beta.

The chain has TRBV11-3 and TRBJ2-7; tentative D call: TRBD2 (5 bases). Sequences were obtained from PBMCs. The receptor's source is a man aged 40-50 years in good health and CMV-seronegative. DNA for the CDR3: TGTGCCAGCAGCTTAGTTGGGAGCAGCGACGAGCAGTACTTC. This encodes CASSLVGSSDEQYF.